This T cell receptor (beta chain) was documented in a study of T cell responses to AZD1222 COVID-19 vaccine. Study details: Second-dose recipients at about 4 or about 12 weeks were treated as one pooled group.

The protocol was immunoSEQ multiplex PCR, while the TCRdb copy is restricted to in-frame clones and leaves out a portion. Found here are about 110,000 clones, roughly nine tenths of them singletons; the top ten hold roughly 7%. Study-level results: The CD4 TCRs associated with vaccination extended across spike and predominated at 160-218 and 743-854. Most donors were white British, females outnumbered males, and clonal diversity was possibly underestimated. Repertoire samples came only from after the peak T cell response.

With regard to this clone: Antigen specificity is unknown. Other DNA variants within this sample encode the same CDR3.

V gave up 0 bases and J gave up 1 base, with 7 bases separating them. In germline, CDR1 is SGDLS, CDR2 YYNGEE. The CDR3 length is 14 residues. The sample here was peripheral blood, taken on day 0 of AZD1222 vaccination. This clonotype was obtained from an adult in good health. The chain carries TRBV9 and TRBJ1-1, with D unresolved. CDR3: CASSVDGRNTEAFF. The CDR3 nucleotides are TGTGCCAGCAGCGTAGACGGTCGGAACACTGAAGCTTTCTTT.